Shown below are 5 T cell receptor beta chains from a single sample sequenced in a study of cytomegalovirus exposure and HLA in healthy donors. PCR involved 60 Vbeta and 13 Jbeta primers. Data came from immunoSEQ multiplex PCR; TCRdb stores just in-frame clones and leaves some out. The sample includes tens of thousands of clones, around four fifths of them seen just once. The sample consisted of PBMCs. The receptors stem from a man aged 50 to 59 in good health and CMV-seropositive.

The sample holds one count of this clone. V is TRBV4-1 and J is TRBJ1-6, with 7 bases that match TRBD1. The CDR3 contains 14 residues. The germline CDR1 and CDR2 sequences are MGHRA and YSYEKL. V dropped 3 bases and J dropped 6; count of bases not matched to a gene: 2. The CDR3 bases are TGCGCCAGCAGCCAGACAGGGTCTAATTCACCCCTCCACTTT. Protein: CASSQTGSNSPLHF.

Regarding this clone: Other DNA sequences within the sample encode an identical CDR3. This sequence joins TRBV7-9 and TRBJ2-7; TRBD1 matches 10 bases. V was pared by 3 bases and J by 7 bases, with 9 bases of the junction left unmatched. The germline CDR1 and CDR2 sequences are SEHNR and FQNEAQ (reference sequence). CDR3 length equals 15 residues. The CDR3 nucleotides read TGTGCCAGCAGCTTCGCCGGGACAGGGGTCGGGGAGCAGTACTTC. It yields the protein CASSFAGTGVGEQYF. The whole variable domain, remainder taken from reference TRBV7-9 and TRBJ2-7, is DTGVSQNPRHKITKRGQNVTFRCDPISEHNRLYWYRQTLGQGPEFLTYFQNEAQLEKSRLLSDRFSAERPKGSFSTLEIQRTEQGDSAMYLCASSFAGTGVGEQYFGPGTRLTVT.

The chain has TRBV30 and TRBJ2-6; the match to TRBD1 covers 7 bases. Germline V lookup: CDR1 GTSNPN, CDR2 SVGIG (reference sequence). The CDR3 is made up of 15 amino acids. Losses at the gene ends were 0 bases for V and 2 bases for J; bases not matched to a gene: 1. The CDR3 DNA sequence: TGTGCCTGGAGTGTAGGGGGCGCTGGGGCCAACGTCCTGACTTTC. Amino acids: CAWSVGGAGANVLTF.

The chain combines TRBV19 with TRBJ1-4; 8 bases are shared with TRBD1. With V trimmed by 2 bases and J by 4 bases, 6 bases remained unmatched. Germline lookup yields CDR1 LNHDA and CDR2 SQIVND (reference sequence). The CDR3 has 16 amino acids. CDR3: CASSISEDRVNEKLFF. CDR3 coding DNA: TGTGCCAGTAGTATATCCGAGGACAGGGTTAATGAAAAACTGTTTTTT.

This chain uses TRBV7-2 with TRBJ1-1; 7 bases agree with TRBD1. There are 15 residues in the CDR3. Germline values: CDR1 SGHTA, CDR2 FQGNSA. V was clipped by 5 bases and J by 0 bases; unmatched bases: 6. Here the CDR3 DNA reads TGTGCCAGCAGCACGGGACAGTGGATGAACACTGAAGCTTTCTTT. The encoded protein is CASSTGQWMNTEAFF.